Listed below are T cell receptor beta chains from one sample, sequenced in a study of blood T cell repertoires in COVID-19. Using immunoSEQ multiplex PCR, the repertoire was profiled, and TCRdb retains in-frame clones only, with some absent. The repertoire holds about 180,000 clones, over 75% seen once, with approximately 9% in the top ten. Sequenced sample: PBMCs or T cells enriched from blood (not recorded which). The receptors derive from a woman in her late teens or twenties who had recovered from COVID-19. Both conserved end residues are part of each CDR3. The D gene is left open where the match is weak. Part of the rows lack a size; the others show once, few, many or a class for expanded clones.

TRBD2,TRBJ2-7,.,TRBV5-8,14,TGTGCCAGCAGCTTGGGAGCGGGGGGCTACGAGCAGTACTTC,CASSLGAGGYEQYF
TRBD2,TRBJ2-2,.,TRBV27,19,TGTGCCAGCAGTTTAATTCCCCCCTTTGGAGCGGGGGGGCGCGGGGAGCTGTTTTTT,CASSLIPPFGAGGRGELFF
.,TRBJ1-1,.,TRBV27,14,TGTGCCAGCAAATACGGCGGTTCGAACACTGAAGCTTTCTTT,CASKYGGSNTEAFF
.,TRBJ2-5,.,TRBV7-8,14,TGTGCCAGCAGTAGGGGGACCGTCCAAGAGACCCAGTACTTC,CASSRGTVQETQYF
.,TRBJ1-3,few,TRBV5-1,14,TGCGCCAGCAAGGTAGGAGCAGCTGAGAACACCATATATTTT,CASKVGAAENTIYF
TRBD1,TRBJ1-1,.,TRBV9,14,TGTGCCAGCAGTGGTACAGGGGGCCACACTGAAGCTTTCTTT,CASSGTGGHTEAFF
.,TRBJ2-7,.,TRBV7-8,14,TGTGCCAGCAGCACTCCGACAGACTCCTACGAGCAGTACTTC,CASSTPTDSYEQYF
.,TRBJ1-1,.,TRBV19,13,TGTGCCAGTATCCTGACAGGGAACACTGAAGCTTTCTTT,CASILTGNTEAFF
TRBD1,TRBJ1-5,.,TRBV30,13,TGTGCCTGGAGTCAAGACAGGGATCAGCCCCAGCATTTT,CAWSQDRDQPQHF
.,TRBJ1-3,.,TRBV9,14,TGTGCCAGCAGCGATGGGGAGGCTGGAAACACCATATATTTT,CASSDGEAGNTIYF
.,TRBJ1-1,.,TRBV3-1/TRBV3-2,14,TGTGCCAGCAGACCTACTGTATTGTATCCTGAAGCTTTCTTT,CASRPTVLYPEAFF
.,TRBJ2-2,.,TRBV28,16,TGTGCCAGCAGTTTGACCGGGGCAGGGGCTCCCGGGGAGCTGTTTTTT,CASSLTGAGAPGELFF
TRBD2,TRBJ2-1,.,TRBV4-2,17,TGTGCCAGCAGCCAAGACCCGAGTGGCGGGGGGATAAATGAGCAGTTCTTC,CASSQDPSGGGINEQFF
TRBD1,TRBJ2-7,.,TRBV27,14,TGTGCCAGCAGTTTGACAGGGACGGGTTACGAGCAGTACTTC,CASSLTGTGYEQYF